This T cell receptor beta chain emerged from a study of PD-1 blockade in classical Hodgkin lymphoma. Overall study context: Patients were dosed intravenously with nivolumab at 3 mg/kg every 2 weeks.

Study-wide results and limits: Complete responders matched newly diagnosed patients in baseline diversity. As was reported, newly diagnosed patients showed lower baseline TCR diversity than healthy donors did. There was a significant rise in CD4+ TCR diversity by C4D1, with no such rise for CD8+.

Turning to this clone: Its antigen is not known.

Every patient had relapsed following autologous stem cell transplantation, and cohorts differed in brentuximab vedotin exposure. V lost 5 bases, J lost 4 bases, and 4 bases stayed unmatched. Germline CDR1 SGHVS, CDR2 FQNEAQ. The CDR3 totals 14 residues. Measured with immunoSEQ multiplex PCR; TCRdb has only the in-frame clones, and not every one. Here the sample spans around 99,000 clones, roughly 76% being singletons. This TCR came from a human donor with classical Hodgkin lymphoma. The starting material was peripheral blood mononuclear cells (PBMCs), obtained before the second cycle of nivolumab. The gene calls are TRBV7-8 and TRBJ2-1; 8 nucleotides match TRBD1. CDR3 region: CASSAGQGYNEQFF. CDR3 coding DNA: TGTGCCAGCAGCGCCGGACAGGGTTACAATGAGCAGTTCTTC.